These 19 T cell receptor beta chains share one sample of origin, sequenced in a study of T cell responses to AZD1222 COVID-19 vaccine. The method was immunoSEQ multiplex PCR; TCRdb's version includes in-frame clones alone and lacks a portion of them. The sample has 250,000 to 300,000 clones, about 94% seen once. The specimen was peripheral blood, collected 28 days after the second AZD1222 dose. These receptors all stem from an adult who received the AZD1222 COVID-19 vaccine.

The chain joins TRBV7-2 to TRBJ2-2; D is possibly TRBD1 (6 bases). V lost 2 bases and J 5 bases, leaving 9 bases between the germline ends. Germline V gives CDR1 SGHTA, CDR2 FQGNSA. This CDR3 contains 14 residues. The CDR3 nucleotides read TGTGCCAGCAGCTTAACGGGACATACCGGGGAGCTGTTTTTT. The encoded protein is CASSLTGHTGELFF.

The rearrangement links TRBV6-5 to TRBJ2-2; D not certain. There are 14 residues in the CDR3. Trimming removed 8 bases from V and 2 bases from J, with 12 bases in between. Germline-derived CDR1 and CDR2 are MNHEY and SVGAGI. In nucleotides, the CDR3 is TGTGCCAGCGGCCAAGGGTCCAACACCGGGGAGCTGTTTTTT. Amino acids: CASGQGSNTGELFF.

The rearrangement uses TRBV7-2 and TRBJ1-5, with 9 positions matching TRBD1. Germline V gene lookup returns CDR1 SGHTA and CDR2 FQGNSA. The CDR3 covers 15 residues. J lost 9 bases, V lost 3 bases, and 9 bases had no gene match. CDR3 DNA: TGTGCCAGCAGCTTTTTTGGGACAGGGAGTCCGCCCCAGCATTTT. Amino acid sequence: CASSFFGTGSPPQHF.

CDR3: CSVMGGYQETQYF. In DNA, the CDR3 is TGCAGCGTGATGGGGGGGTACCAAGAGACCCAGTACTTC. The chain is built from TRBV29-1 and TRBJ2-5; the match to TRBD2 covers 7 bases. After removal of 6 bases from V and 0 bases from J, the junction contained 4 bases not matched to a gene. Germline V gene sequence: CDR1 SQVTM, CDR2 ANQGSEA. CDR3 length equals 13 residues.

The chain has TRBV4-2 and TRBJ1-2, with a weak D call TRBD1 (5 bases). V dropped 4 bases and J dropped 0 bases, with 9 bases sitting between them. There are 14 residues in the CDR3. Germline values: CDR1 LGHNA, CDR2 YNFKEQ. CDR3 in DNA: TGTGCCAGCAGCCCCTCGGACACTAACTATGGCTACACCTTC. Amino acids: CASSPSDTNYGYTF.

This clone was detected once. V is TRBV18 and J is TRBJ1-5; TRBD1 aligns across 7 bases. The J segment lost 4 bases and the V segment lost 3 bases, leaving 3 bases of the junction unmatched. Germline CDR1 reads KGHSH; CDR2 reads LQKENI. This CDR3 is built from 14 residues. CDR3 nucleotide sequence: TGTGCCAGCTCACCGGGCAGGGGGAATCAGCCCCAGCATTTT. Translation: CASSPGRGNQPQHF. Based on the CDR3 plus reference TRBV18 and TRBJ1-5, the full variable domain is NAGVMQNPRHLVRRRGQEARLRCSPMKGHSHVYWYRQLPEEGLKFMVYLQKENIIDESGMPKERFSAEFPKEGPSILRIQQVVRGDSAAYFCASSPGRGNQPQHFGDGTRLSIL.

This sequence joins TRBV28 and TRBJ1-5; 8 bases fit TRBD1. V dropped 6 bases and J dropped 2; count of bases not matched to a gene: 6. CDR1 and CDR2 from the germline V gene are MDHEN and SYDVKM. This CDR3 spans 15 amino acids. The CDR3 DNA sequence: TGTGCCAGCAGGCCAGGGGGCTTGGGCAATCAGCCCCAGCATTTT. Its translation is CASRPGGLGNQPQHF.

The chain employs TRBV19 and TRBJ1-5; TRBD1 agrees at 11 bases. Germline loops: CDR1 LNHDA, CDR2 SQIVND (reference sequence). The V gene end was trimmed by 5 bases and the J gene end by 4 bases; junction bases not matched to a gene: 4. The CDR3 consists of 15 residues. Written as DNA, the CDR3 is TGTGCCAGTAGTCGGGACAGGGGGTTTAATCAGCCCCAGCATTTT. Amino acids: CASSRDRGFNQPQHF.

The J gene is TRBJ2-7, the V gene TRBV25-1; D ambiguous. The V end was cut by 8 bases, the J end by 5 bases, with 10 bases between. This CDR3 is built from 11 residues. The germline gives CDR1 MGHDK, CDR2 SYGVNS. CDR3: CASASLDEQYF. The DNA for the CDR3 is TGTGCCAGCGCGAGTCTAGACGAGCAGTACTTC.

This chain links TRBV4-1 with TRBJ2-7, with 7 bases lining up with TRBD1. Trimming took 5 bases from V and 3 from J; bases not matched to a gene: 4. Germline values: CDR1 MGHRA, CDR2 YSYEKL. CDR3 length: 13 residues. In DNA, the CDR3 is TGCGCCAGCAGCTGGGGACAGAGCTACGAGCAGTACTTC. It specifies CASSWGQSYEQYF.

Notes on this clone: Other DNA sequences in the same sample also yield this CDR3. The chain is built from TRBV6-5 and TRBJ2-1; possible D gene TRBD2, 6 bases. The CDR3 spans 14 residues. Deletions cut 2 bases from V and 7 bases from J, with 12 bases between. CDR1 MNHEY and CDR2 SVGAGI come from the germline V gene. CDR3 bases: TGTGCCAGCAGTTACCCCGGAGGGAGAAATGAGCAGTTCTTC. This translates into CASSYPGGRNEQFF.

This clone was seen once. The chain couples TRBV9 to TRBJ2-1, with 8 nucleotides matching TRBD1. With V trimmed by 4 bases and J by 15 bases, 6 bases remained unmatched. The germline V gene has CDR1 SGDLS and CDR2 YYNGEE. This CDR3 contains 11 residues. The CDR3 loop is CASSLDRALFF. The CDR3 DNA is TGTGCCAGCAGCCTGGACAGGGCCCTGTTCTTC. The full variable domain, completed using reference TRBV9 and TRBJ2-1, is DSGVTQTPKHLITATGQRVTLRCSPRSGDLSVYWYQQSLDQGLQFLIQYYNGEERAKGNILERFSAQQFPDLHSELNLSSLELGDSALYFCASSLDRALFFGPGTRLTVL.

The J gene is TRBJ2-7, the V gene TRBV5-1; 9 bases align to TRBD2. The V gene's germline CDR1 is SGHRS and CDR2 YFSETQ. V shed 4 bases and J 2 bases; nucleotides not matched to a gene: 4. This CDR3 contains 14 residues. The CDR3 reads CASSRGGGAYEQYF. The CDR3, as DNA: TGCGCCAGCAGCAGGGGCGGGGGGGCCTACGAGCAGTACTTC. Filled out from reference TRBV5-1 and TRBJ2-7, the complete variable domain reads KAGVTQTPRYLIKTRGQQVTLSCSPISGHRSVSWYQQTPGQGLQFLFEYFSETQRNKGNFPGRFSGRQFSNSRSEMNVSTLELGDSALYLCASSRGGGAYEQYFGPGTRLTVT.

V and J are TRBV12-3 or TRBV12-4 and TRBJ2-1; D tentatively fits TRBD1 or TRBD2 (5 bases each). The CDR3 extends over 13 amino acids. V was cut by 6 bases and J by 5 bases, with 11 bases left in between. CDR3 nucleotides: TGTGCCAGCAGCGACTGGGGGAACAATGAGCAGTTCTTC. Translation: CASSDWGNNEQFF.

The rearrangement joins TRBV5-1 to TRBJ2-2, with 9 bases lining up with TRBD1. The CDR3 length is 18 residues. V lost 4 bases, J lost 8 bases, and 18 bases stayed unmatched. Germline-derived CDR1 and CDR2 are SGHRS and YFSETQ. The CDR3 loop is CASSPDGQGRLVLGELFF. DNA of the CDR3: TGCGCCAGCAGCCCCGACGGACAGGGGCGCCTTGTATTGGGGGAGCTGTTTTTT.

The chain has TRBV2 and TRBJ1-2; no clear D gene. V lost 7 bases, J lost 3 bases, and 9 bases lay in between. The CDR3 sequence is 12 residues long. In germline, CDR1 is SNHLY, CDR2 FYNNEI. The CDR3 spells CASTMRDYGYTF. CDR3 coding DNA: TGTGCCAGCACAATGCGGGACTATGGCTACACCTTC.

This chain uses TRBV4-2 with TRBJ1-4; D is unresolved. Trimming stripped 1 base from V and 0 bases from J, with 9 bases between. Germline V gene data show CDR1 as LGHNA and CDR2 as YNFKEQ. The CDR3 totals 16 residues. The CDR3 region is CASSQATTSTNEKLFF. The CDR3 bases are TGTGCCAGCAGCCAAGCCACAACCTCAACTAATGAAAAACTGTTTTTT.

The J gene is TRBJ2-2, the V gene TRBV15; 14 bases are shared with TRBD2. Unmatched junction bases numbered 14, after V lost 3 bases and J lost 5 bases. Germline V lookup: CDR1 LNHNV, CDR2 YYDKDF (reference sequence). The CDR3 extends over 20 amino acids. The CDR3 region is CATSRGVTSGRAGETGELFF. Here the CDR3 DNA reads TGTGCCACCAGCAGGGGAGTGACTAGCGGGAGGGCCGGGGAGACCGGGGAGCTGTTTTTT.

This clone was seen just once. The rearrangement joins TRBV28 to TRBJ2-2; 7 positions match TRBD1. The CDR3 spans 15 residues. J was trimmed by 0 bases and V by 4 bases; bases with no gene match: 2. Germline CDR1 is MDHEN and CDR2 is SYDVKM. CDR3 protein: CASSSGGTNTGELFF. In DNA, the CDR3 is TGTGCCAGCAGTTCAGGGGGAACGAACACCGGGGAGCTGTTTTTT.